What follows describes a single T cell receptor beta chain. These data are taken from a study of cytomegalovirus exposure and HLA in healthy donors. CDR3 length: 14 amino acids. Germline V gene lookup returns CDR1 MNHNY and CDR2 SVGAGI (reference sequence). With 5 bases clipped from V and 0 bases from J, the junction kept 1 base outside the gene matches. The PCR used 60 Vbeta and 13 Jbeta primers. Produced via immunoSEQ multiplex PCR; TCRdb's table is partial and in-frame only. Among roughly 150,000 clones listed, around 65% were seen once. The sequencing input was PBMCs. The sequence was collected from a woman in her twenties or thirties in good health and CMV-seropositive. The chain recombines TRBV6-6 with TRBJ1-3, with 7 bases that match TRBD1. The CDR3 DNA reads TGTGCCAGCAGTCGACAGGGCTCTGGAAACACCATATATTTT. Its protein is CASSRQGSGNTIYF.